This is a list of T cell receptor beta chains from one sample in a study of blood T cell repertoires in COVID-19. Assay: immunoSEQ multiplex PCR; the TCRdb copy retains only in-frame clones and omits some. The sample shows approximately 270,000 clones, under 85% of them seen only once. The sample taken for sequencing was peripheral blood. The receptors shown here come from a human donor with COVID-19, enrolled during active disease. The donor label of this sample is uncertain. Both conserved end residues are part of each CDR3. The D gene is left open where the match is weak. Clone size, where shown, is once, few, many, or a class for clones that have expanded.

CDR3aa: CATSDSPGGNEQFF
CDR3nt: TGTGCCACCAGTGATTCCCCGGGGGGGAATGAGCAGTTCTTC
v_gene: TRBV24-1
d_gene: TRBD2
j_gene: TRBJ2-1
abundance: -

CDR3aa: CASSPAALRGQPQHF
CDR3nt: TGTGCCAGCAGTCCAGCGGCCCTCAGGGGTCAGCCCCAGCATTTT
v_gene: TRBV27
d_gene: -
j_gene: TRBJ1-5
abundance: -

CDR3aa: CASSRGTGGETEAFF
CDR3nt: TGTGCCAGTAGTAGGGGGACAGGGGGCGAAACTGAAGCTTTCTTT
v_gene: TRBV19
d_gene: TRBD1
j_gene: TRBJ1-1
abundance: -

CDR3aa: CASITTSGSWGEQFF
CDR3nt: TGTGCCAGCATCACGACTAGCGGGAGTTGGGGTGAGCAGTTCTTC
v_gene: TRBV6-5
d_gene: TRBD2
j_gene: TRBJ2-1
abundance: -

CDR3aa: CASTRDSYGYTF
CDR3nt: TGTGCCAGCACACGGGACAGCTATGGCTACACCTTC
v_gene: TRBV25-1
d_gene: TRBD1
j_gene: TRBJ1-2
abundance: -

CDR3aa: CASSLGQGPRETQYF
CDR3nt: TGCGCCAGCAGTTTAGGACAGGGGCCCCGCGAGACCCAGTACTTC
v_gene: TRBV10-1
d_gene: TRBD1
j_gene: TRBJ2-5
abundance: -

CDR3aa: CSVDRTSGTNEQFF
CDR3nt: TGCAGCGTCGACCGGACTAGCGGGACCAATGAGCAGTTCTTC
v_gene: TRBV29-1
d_gene: TRBD2
j_gene: TRBJ2-1
abundance: -

CDR3aa: CASSLENRDSNQPQHF
CDR3nt: TGTGCCAGCAGCTTAGAAAACCGGGATAGCAATCAGCCCCAGCATTTT
v_gene: TRBV21-1
d_gene: -
j_gene: TRBJ1-5
abundance: -

CDR3aa: CSARASAVGELFF
CDR3nt: TGCAGCGCCCGTGCTAGCGCAGTTGGGGAGCTGTTTTTT
v_gene: TRBV29-1
d_gene: -
j_gene: TRBJ2-2
abundance: few

CDR3aa: CASSYSMPGGYGYTF
CDR3nt: TGTGCCAGCAGTTACTCGATGCCGGGGGGCTATGGCTACACCTTC
v_gene: TRBV6-5
d_gene: -
j_gene: TRBJ1-2
abundance: -

CDR3aa: CASSPGQGYSGNTIYF
CDR3nt: TGCGCCAGCAGCCCCGGACAGGGGTACTCTGGAAACACCATATATTTT
v_gene: TRBV5-1
d_gene: TRBD1
j_gene: TRBJ1-3
abundance: -

CDR3aa: CASSLRGGISYEQYF
CDR3nt: TGCGCCAGCAGCTTGCGAGGGGGCATCTCCTACGAGCAGTACTTC
v_gene: TRBV5-1
d_gene: TRBD1
j_gene: TRBJ2-7
abundance: -

CDR3aa: CASSVRQGISMNTEAFF
CDR3nt: TGTGCCAGCAGCGTAAGACAGGGAATCTCCATGAACACTGAAGCTTTCTTT
v_gene: TRBV9
d_gene: TRBD1
j_gene: TRBJ1-1
abundance: -

CDR3aa: CASSSQYEQYF
CDR3nt: TGTGCCAGCAGTTCTCAGTACGAGCAGTACTTC
v_gene: TRBV27
d_gene: -
j_gene: TRBJ2-7
abundance: once

CDR3aa: CASSLWGVNEKLFF
CDR3nt: TGTGCCAGCAGCTTATGGGGGGTTAATGAAAAACTGTTTTTT
v_gene: TRBV7-2
d_gene: -
j_gene: TRBJ1-4
abundance: once

CDR3aa: CASSPRRAPNEQFF
CDR3nt: TGTGCCAGCAGCCCCCGGAGGGCCCCCAATGAGCAGTTCTTC
v_gene: TRBV5-6
d_gene: -
j_gene: TRBJ2-1
abundance: -

CDR3aa: CASRSTRTDNYGYTF
CDR3nt: TGTGCCAGTAGATCCACAAGGACAGATAACTATGGCTACACCTTC
v_gene: TRBV19
d_gene: -
j_gene: TRBJ1-2
abundance: -

CDR3aa: CASSPARGLNEQFF
CDR3nt: TGTGCCAGCAGTCCAGCAAGGGGCCTGAATGAGCAGTTCTTC
v_gene: TRBV28
d_gene: -
j_gene: TRBJ2-1
abundance: -

CDR3aa: CASSQAGAGFSAGVYEQYF
CDR3nt: TGTGCCAGCAGCCAAGCAGGGGCTGGTTTTTCGGCGGGAGTCTACGAGCAGTACTTC
v_gene: TRBV3-1/TRBV3-2
d_gene: -
j_gene: TRBJ2-7
abundance: -

CDR3aa: CASRNREGWNTEAFF
CDR3nt: TGTGCCAGCAGAAACAGGGAGGGATGGAACACTGAAGCTTTCTTT
v_gene: TRBV6-5
d_gene: -
j_gene: TRBJ1-1
abundance: -

CDR3aa: CASRRTSGSFAEQYF
CDR3nt: TGTGCCAGCAGGAGAACTAGCGGGAGCTTTGCCGAGCAGTACTTC
v_gene: TRBV2
d_gene: TRBD2
j_gene: TRBJ2-7
abundance: -

CDR3aa: CASHLQGVGNQPQHF
CDR3nt: TGTGCCAGTCACCTACAGGGAGTGGGGAATCAGCCCCAGCATTTT
v_gene: TRBV19
d_gene: -
j_gene: TRBJ1-5
abundance: -

CDR3aa: CASSPKLDRGYSGNTIYF
CDR3nt: TGTGCCAGCTCACCCAAACTCGACAGGGGCTACTCTGGAAACACCATATATTTT
v_gene: TRBV18
d_gene: TRBD1
j_gene: TRBJ1-3
abundance: few

CDR3aa: CASSVGTGGLSGGSPLHF
CDR3nt: TGTGCCAGCAGCGTCGGGACAGGGGGCCTTAGCGGGGGGTCACCCCTCCACTTT
v_gene: TRBV11-2
d_gene: TRBD1
j_gene: TRBJ1-6
abundance: -

CDR3aa: CASSSGHQNTEAFF
CDR3nt: TGCGCCAGCAGCAGTGGACACCAGAACACTGAAGCTTTCTTT
v_gene: TRBV4-1
d_gene: -
j_gene: TRBJ1-1
abundance: -

CDR3aa: CASSQSKGDSSYNEQFF
CDR3nt: TGCGCCAGCAGCCAATCAAAGGGGGATAGCTCCTACAATGAGCAGTTCTTC
v_gene: TRBV4-1
d_gene: -
j_gene: TRBJ2-1
abundance: -

CDR3aa: CASSPMTVGYNEQFF
CDR3nt: TGTGCCAGCTCACCAATGACAGTCGGGTACAATGAGCAGTTCTTC
v_gene: TRBV18
d_gene: -
j_gene: TRBJ2-1
abundance: -

CDR3aa: CASSFSLRGTDTQYF
CDR3nt: TGTGCCAGCAGCTTCTCATTGAGGGGCACAGATACGCAGTATTTT
v_gene: TRBV7-2
d_gene: -
j_gene: TRBJ2-3
abundance: -

CDR3aa: CASSYSDGIGEQYF
CDR3nt: TGTGCCAGCAGTTACTCGGACGGGATCGGGGAGCAGTACTTC
v_gene: TRBV6-5
d_gene: -
j_gene: TRBJ2-7
abundance: few

CDR3aa: CASRYSTVVAFF
CDR3nt: TGTGCCAGCAGGTACTCGACAGTGGTAGCTTTCTTT
v_gene: TRBV28
d_gene: -
j_gene: TRBJ1-1
abundance: -

CDR3aa: CASSPRVADQETQYF
CDR3nt: TGTGCCAGCAGCCCCCGCGTAGCGGACCAAGAGACCCAGTACTTC
v_gene: TRBV7-9
d_gene: -
j_gene: TRBJ2-5
abundance: -

CDR3aa: CASSYSIQSGELFF
CDR3nt: TGTGCCAGCAGTTACTCTATACAGTCTGGGGAGCTGTTTTTT
v_gene: TRBV6-5
d_gene: -
j_gene: TRBJ2-2
abundance: -

CDR3aa: CASSLRQGNTQYF
CDR3nt: TGTGCCAGCAGCCTTCGACAGGGGAATACGCAGTATTTT
v_gene: TRBV6-5
d_gene: TRBD1
j_gene: TRBJ2-3
abundance: -

CDR3aa: CASRPPGGINYGYTF
CDR3nt: TGTGCCAGCAGGCCCCCAGGGGGCATCAACTATGGCTACACCTTC
v_gene: TRBV28
d_gene: TRBD1
j_gene: TRBJ1-2
abundance: -

CDR3aa: CASSLVGEGGQPQHF
CDR3nt: TGTGCCAGCAGCTTGGTAGGGGAAGGAGGGCAGCCCCAGCATTTT
v_gene: TRBV5-5
d_gene: -
j_gene: TRBJ1-5
abundance: -

CDR3aa: CAISREGGFHEQYF
CDR3nt: TGTGCCATCAGTAGGGAGGGAGGGTTCCACGAGCAGTACTTC
v_gene: TRBV10-3
d_gene: TRBD2
j_gene: TRBJ2-7
abundance: -

CDR3aa: CASSFPGAGVGTEAFF
CDR3nt: TGTGCCAGCAGTTTTCCGGGGGCGGGAGTCGGGACTGAAGCTTTCTTT
v_gene: TRBV28
d_gene: -
j_gene: TRBJ1-1
abundance: -

CDR3aa: CASSPGLVGELFF
CDR3nt: TGTGCCAGCAGTCCAGGACTAGTCGGGGAGCTGTTTTTT
v_gene: TRBV11-2
d_gene: TRBD2
j_gene: TRBJ2-2
abundance: few

CDR3aa: CASSQASPGVFTEAFF
CDR3nt: TGCGCCAGCAGCCAAGCGTCGCCAGGGGTTTTCACTGAAGCTTTCTTT
v_gene: TRBV4-3
d_gene: -
j_gene: TRBJ1-1
abundance: -

CDR3aa: CASSLQGVNYGYTF
CDR3nt: TGTGCCAGCAGTTTACAGGGGGTTAACTATGGCTACACCTTC
v_gene: TRBV28
d_gene: TRBD1
j_gene: TRBJ1-2
abundance: -

CDR3aa: CATTGSTNEKLFF
CDR3nt: TGTGCCACTACAGGGTCGACTAATGAAAAACTGTTTTTT
v_gene: TRBV19
d_gene: -
j_gene: TRBJ1-4
abundance: -

CDR3aa: CASGSQNTGELFF
CDR3nt: TGTGCTAGTGGTTCCCAAAACACCGGGGAGCTGTTTTTT
v_gene: TRBV12-5
d_gene: -
j_gene: TRBJ2-2
abundance: -

CDR3aa: CASSFPGTSTDTQYF
CDR3nt: TGTGCCAGCAGTTTCCCGGGGACTAGCACAGATACGCAGTATTTT
v_gene: TRBV28
d_gene: -
j_gene: TRBJ2-3
abundance: -

CDR3aa: CASSSTGTGEMYGYTF
CDR3nt: TGTGCCAGCAGCTCTACCGGGACAGGGGAGATGTATGGCTACACCTTC
v_gene: TRBV5-6
d_gene: TRBD1
j_gene: TRBJ1-2
abundance: -

CDR3aa: CASGGDQLSNQPQHF
CDR3nt: TGTGCCAGCGGAGGGGACCAATTAAGCAATCAGCCCCAGCATTTT
v_gene: TRBV28
d_gene: -
j_gene: TRBJ1-5
abundance: -

CDR3aa: CASRIQGTANYGYTF
CDR3nt: TGTGCCAGCAGGATACAGGGGACAGCTAACTATGGCTACACCTTC
v_gene: TRBV5-8
d_gene: TRBD1
j_gene: TRBJ1-2
abundance: once

CDR3aa: CAWSPLRTVNTGELFF
CDR3nt: TGTGCCTGGAGTCCTCTTCGGACAGTGAACACCGGGGAGCTGTTTTTT
v_gene: TRBV30
d_gene: -
j_gene: TRBJ2-2
abundance: few

CDR3aa: CASSLGGLGTGELFF
CDR3nt: TGTGCCAGCAGCTTGGGGGGGCTGGGCACCGGGGAGCTGTTTTTT
v_gene: TRBV7-8
d_gene: -
j_gene: TRBJ2-2
abundance: once

CDR3aa: CASSLRDRGQPQHF
CDR3nt: TGTGCCAGCAGCTTGAGGGACAGGGGGCAGCCCCAGCATTTT
v_gene: TRBV5-6
d_gene: TRBD1
j_gene: TRBJ1-5
abundance: -

CDR3aa: CASSQEISRGNSPLHF
CDR3nt: TGCGCCAGCAGCCAAGAAATCAGCAGGGGTAATTCACCCCTCCACTTT
v_gene: TRBV4-3
d_gene: -
j_gene: TRBJ1-6
abundance: -

CDR3aa: CASSSRQVHYPDSPLHF
CDR3nt: TGTGCCAGCAGCTCTCGACAGGTCCATTACCCTGATTCACCCCTCCACTTT
v_gene: TRBV9
d_gene: -
j_gene: TRBJ1-6
abundance: -

CDR3aa: CASSFSPGQGIEAFF
CDR3nt: TGTGCCAGCAGTTTCAGCCCGGGACAGGGTATTGAAGCTTTCTTT
v_gene: TRBV28
d_gene: TRBD1
j_gene: TRBJ1-1
abundance: -

CDR3aa: CASSSQLDEYGELFF
CDR3nt: TGTGCCAGCAGCTCCCAACTAGACGAGTACGGGGAGCTGTTTTTT
v_gene: TRBV9
d_gene: -
j_gene: TRBJ2-2
abundance: -

CDR3aa: CASSLVGRGEQYF
CDR3nt: TGTGCCAGCAGCTTGGTCGGGAGAGGCGAGCAGTACTTC
v_gene: TRBV5-5
d_gene: -
j_gene: TRBJ2-7
abundance: -